Below are 11 T cell receptor beta chains sequenced from a single sample in a study of T cell responses to AZD1222 COVID-19 vaccine. The repertoire was sequenced with immunoSEQ multiplex PCR; TCRdb's copy has only in-frame clones and lacks some. The profile shows roughly 180,000 clones, 90% to 95% of them singletons. The input for sequencing was peripheral blood, taken on day 0 of AZD1222 vaccination. Every receptor here comes from an adult in good health.

The rearrangement joins TRBV9 to TRBJ1-3, with 12 bases identical to TRBD1. CDR1 is SGDLS, CDR2 YYNGEE, per germline. This CDR3 is 17 amino acids long. J lost 5 bases, V lost 4 bases, and 10 bases had no gene match. The CDR3 protein is CASSPSTGTGGRNTIYF. In nucleotides, the CDR3 is TGTGCCAGCAGCCCTAGTACCGGGACAGGGGGCCGAAACACCATATATTTT.

The chain recombines TRBV27 with TRBJ1-2; weak D call: TRBD1 (5 bases). CDR3 length equals 13 residues. The V end was cut by 6 bases, the J end by 7 bases, with 15 bases between. Germline assignment: CDR1 MNHEY and CDR2 SMNVEV (reference sequence). The CDR3 DNA sequence: TGTGCCAGCAGGGGGCTGGGACGTAGTGGCTACACCTTC. Protein: CASRGLGRSGYTF.

This chain uses TRBV20-1 with TRBJ1-5; 9 bases fit TRBD1. The CDR3 is 15 residues long. Germline V gene data show CDR1 as DFQATT and CDR2 as SNEGSKA (reference sequence). V was pared by 3 bases and J by 3 bases, with 6 bases of the junction left unmatched. The CDR3: CSASSGTGFNQPQHF. As DNA, the CDR3 is TGCAGTGCTAGTTCCGGGACAGGGTTCAATCAGCCCCAGCATTTT.

The J gene is TRBJ2-2, the V gene TRBV7-7, with D possibly TRBD1 on 5 matching bases. The germline CDR1 and CDR2 sequences are SSHAT and FNYEAQ (reference sequence). Trimming took off 5 bases at V and 7 bases at J, with 11 bases between the two ends. The CDR3 has 13 amino acids. CDR3 region: CASSPAGYGELFF. The CDR3 DNA reads as TGTGCCAGCAGCCCGGCAGGGTACGGGGAGCTGTTTTTT.

The chain carries TRBV27 and TRBJ1-5; TRBD1 is a possible D gene (6 bases). CDR1 and CDR2 from the germline V gene are MNHEY and SMNVEV (reference sequence). The CDR3 loop spans 16 amino acids. V was pared by 5 bases and J by 7 bases, with 21 bases between. The CDR3, as DNA: TGTGCCAGCAGTGGGGAGAGAGGGGGATGGGGACAGCCCCAGCATTTT. It codes for CASSGERGGWGQPQHF.

This chain links TRBV15 with TRBJ1-5; no clear D. V was shortened by 0 bases and J by 2 bases, with 11 bases between the two germline ends. CDR1 and CDR2 from the germline V gene are LNHNV and YYDKDF (reference sequence). The CDR3 has 16 amino acids. As DNA, the CDR3 is TGTGCCACCAGCAGAGATAGGGCCCGGGGCAATCAGCCCCAGCATTTT. Protein: CATSRDRARGNQPQHF.

The CDR3 reads CASGTGQPQHF. CDR3 sequence (DNA): TGTGCCAGCGGGACGGGACAGCCCCAGCATTTT. The V call is TRBV7-9, the J call TRBJ1-5; a weak D match, TRBD1 (5 bases). There are 11 residues in the CDR3. Trimming left V 8 bases short and J 7 bases short, with 9 bases between. Germline CDR1 SEHNR, CDR2 FQNEAQ (reference sequence).

The rearrangement joins TRBV28 to TRBJ2-7; 10 positions match TRBD1. There are 15 residues in the CDR3. The germline gives CDR1 MDHEN, CDR2 SYDVKM. The V segment lost 6 bases and the J segment 3 bases; nucleotides outside the gene matches: 8. The chain's CDR3 is CASRRDRGLRYEQYF. The CDR3 nucleotides read TGTGCCAGCAGGCGCGACAGGGGGCTACGCTACGAGCAGTACTTC. The complete variable domain, with remaining parts taken from reference TRBV28 and TRBJ2-7, reads DVKVTQSSRYLVKRTGEKVFLECVQDMDHENMFWYRQDPGLGLRLIYFSYDVKMKEKGDIPEGYSVSREKKERFSLILESASTNQTSMYLCASRRDRGLRYEQYFGPGTRLTVT.

A remark on this clone: The CDR3 does not close with the conserved phenylalanine or tryptophan, likely indicating a read error. The DNA is left out, because the CDR3 cannot be placed on it with certainty; the CDR3 is given as TCRdb lists it. The rearrangement links TRBV2 to TRBJ2-7; the listed D gene, TRBD1, was not tested against the DNA. Germline CDR1 reads SNHLY; CDR2 reads FYNNEI. The CDR3 adds up to 10 amino acids, both ends counted. This CDR3 reads CASSGQGLEL.

The chain is built from TRBV28 and TRBJ2-3, with D perhaps TRBD2 (5 bases). Trimming took 5 bases from V and 0 from J, leaving 12 bases between them. Germline loops: CDR1 MDHEN, CDR2 SYDVKM. The CDR3 has 15 amino acids. The CDR3 DNA sequence: TGTGCCAGCAGTCGCGCCGGGGTTAGCACAGATACGCAGTATTTT. This translates into CASSRAGVSTDTQYF.

This sequence joins TRBV28 and TRBJ2-2; tentatively, D is TRBD1 (5 bases). Trimming took off 5 bases at V and 7 bases at J, with 17 bases between the two ends. The CDR3 runs 15 residues. Germline assignment: CDR1 MDHEN and CDR2 SYDVKM. As DNA, the CDR3 is TGTGCCAGCAGTCCCACCGGACATACCTACGGGGAGCTGTTTTTT. It translates to CASSPTGHTYGELFF.